This T cell receptor beta chain comes out of a study of blood T cell repertoires in COVID-19. Study-wide context: Acute and convalescent COVID-19 samples came from the United States, Italy and Spain. T cells, B-cell-depleted T cells, or PBMCs provided the cDNA or gDNA that served as material.

Unmatched junction bases numbered 8, after V lost 6 bases and J lost 7 bases. Germline CDR1 and CDR2: MDHEN and SYDVKM. This CDR3 has 14 residues. Original data processing: Estimates of nucleated cell counts were drawn from the amplification of reference gene primers. Sequenced by immunoSEQ multiplex PCR; TCRdb stores in-frame clones only, minus some. V and J calls and clone size come straight from that table; D and trimming were deduced from the DNA. The sample has about 250,000 clones, about 89% seen once. This chain uses TRBV28 with TRBJ1-2, with 10 bases aligning to TRBD1. This clonotype was sampled from an older woman who had recovered from COVID-19. Sequencing input: peripheral blood. The CDR3 nucleotides read TGTGCCAGCAGGGGGACAGGGGATTACCGTGGCTACACCTTC. As protein: CASRGTGDYRGYTF.